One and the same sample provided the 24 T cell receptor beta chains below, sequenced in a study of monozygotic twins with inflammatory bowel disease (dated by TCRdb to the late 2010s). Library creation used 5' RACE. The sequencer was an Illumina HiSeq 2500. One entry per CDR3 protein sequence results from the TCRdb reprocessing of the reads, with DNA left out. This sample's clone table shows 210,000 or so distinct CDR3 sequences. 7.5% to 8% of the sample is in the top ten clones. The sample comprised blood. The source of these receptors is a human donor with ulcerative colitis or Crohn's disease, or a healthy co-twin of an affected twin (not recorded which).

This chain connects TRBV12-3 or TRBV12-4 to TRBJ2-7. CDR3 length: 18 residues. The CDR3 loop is CASSLVGGLTGIFYEQYF.

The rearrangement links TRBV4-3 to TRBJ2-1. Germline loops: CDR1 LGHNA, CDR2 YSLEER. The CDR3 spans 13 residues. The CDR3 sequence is CASSQDGPNEQFF.

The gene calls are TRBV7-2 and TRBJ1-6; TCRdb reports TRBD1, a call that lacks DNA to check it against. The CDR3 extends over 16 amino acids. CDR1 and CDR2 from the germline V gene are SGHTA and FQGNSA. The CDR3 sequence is CASSLSGGYSNSPLHF.

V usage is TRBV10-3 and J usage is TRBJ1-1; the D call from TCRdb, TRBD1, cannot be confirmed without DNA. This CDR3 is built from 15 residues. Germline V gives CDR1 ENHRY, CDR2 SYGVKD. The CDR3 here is CAISESRTDATKAFF.

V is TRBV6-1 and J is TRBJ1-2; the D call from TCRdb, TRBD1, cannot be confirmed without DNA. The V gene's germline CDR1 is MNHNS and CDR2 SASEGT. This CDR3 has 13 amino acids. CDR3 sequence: CASRTHQGSGYTF.

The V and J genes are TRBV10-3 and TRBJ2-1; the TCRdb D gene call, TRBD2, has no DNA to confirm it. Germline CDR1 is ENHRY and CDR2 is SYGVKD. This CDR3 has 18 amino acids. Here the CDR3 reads CAISESPMTSGRGNEQFF.

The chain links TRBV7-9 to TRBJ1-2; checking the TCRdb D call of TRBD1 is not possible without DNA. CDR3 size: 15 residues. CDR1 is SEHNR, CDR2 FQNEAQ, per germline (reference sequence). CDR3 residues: CASSFRTDTNYGYTF.

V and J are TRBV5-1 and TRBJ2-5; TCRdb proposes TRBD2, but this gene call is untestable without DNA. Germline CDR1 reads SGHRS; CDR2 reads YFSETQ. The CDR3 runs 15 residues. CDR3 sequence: CASSGSGSLQETQYF.

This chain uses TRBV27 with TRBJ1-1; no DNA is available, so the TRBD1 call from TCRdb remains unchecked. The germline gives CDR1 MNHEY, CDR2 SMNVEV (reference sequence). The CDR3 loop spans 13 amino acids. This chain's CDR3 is CASSGGDRTEAFF.

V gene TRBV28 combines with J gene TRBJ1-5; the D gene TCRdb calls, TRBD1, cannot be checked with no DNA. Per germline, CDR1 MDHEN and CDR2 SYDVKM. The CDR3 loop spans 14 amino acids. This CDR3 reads CASSHLSGGEPQHF.

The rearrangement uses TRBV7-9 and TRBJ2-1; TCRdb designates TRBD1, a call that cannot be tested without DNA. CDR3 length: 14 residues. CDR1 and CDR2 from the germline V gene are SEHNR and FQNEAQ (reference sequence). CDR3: CASSARVSRNEQFF.

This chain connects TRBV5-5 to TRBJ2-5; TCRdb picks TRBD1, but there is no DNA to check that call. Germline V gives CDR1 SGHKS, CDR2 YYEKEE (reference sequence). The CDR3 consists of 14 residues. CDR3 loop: CASSSPPYQETQYF. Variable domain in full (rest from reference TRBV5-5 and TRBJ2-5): DAGVTQSPTHLIKTRGQQVTLRCSPISGHKSVSWYQQVLGQGPQFIFQYYEKEERGRGNFPDRFSARQFPNYSSELNVNALLLGDSALYLCASSSPPYQETQYFGPGTRLLVL.

The CDR3 loop reads CASSQESRAGDPTDTQYF. The chain couples TRBV4-2 to TRBJ2-3; TCRdb picks TRBD2, but there is no DNA to check that call. The CDR3 sequence is 18 residues long. Germline CDR1 and CDR2: LGHNA and YNFKEQ.

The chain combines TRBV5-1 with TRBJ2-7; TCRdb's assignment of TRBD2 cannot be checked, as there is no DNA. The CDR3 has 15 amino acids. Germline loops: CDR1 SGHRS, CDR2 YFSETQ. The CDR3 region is CASSPRTSSFYEQYF.

CDR3 sequence reads: CASSEDGSQPIRHF. The genes are TRBV6-4 and TRBJ1-5. Looked up from germline, CDR1 is MRHNA and CDR2 is SNTAGT. This CDR3 spans 14 amino acids.

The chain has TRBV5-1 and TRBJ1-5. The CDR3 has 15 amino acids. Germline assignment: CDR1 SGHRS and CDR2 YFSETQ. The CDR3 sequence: CASSLNGQGGQPQHF.

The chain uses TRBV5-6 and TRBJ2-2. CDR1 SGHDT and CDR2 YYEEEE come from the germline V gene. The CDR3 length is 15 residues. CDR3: CASSLVEVRTGELFF.

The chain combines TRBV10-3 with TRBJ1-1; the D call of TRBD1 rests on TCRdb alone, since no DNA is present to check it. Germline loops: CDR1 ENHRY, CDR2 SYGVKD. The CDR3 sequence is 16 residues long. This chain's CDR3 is CAISEPRTGSTSGAFF.

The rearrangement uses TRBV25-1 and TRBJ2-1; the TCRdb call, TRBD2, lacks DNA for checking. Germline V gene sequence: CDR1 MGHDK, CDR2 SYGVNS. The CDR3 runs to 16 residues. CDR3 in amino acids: CASSTRTSGRRDEQFF.

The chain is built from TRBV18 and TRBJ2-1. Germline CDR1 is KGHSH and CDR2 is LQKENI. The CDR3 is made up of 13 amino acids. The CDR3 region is CASSLQDLGEQFF.

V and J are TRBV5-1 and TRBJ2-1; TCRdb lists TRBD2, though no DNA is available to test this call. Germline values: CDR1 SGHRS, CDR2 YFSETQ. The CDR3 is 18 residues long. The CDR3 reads CASSGAPTSGRDRNEQFF.

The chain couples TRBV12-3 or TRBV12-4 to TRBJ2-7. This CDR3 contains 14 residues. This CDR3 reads CASSSSRTRSEQYF.

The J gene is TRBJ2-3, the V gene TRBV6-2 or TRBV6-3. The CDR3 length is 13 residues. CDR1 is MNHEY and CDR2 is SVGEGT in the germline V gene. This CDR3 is CASSVVPTDTQYF.

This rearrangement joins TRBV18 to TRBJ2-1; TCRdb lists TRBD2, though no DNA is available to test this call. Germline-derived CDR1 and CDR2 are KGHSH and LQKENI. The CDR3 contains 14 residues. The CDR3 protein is CASWRTSGGNEQFF.